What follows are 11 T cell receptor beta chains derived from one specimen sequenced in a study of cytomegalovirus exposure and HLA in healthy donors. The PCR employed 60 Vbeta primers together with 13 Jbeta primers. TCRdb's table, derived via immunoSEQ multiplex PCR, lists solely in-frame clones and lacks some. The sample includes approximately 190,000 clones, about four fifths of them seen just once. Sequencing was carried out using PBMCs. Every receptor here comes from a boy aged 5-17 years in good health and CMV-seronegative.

In nucleotides, the CDR3 is TGTGCCAGCAGCCCGCGTCCAGGGTCAGAGACCCAGTACTTC. Protein product: CASSPRPGSETQYF. The genes are TRBV14 and TRBJ2-5; tentative D call: TRBD1 (5 bases). Germline CDR1 SGHDN, CDR2 FVKESK. V gave up 4 bases and J gave up 4 bases, with 13 bases separating them. This CDR3 comprises 14 residues.

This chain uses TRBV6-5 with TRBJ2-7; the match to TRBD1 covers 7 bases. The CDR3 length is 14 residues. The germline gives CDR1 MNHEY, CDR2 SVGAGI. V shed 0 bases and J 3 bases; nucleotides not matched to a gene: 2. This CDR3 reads CASSYSDRDYEQYF. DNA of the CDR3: TGTGCCAGCAGTTACTCTGACAGGGACTACGAGCAGTACTTC.

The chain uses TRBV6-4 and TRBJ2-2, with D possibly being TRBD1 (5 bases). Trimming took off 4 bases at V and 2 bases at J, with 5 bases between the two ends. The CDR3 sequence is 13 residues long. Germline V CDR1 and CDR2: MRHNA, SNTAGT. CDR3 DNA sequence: TGTGCCAGCAGTGGGACAAACACCGGGGAGCTGTTTTTT. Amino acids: CASSGTNTGELFF.

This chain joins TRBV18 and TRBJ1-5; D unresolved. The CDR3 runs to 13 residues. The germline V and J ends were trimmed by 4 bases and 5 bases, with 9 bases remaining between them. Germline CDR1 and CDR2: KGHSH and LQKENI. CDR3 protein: CASSRNLDQPQHF. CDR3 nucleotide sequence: TGTGCCAGCTCACGGAACCTAGATCAGCCCCAGCATTTT.

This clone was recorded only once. This CDR3 is CASSRGTYEQYF. CDR3 in DNA: TGCGCCAGCAGCCGAGGCACCTACGAGCAGTACTTC. The chain carries TRBV5-1 and TRBJ2-7, with D uncertain. V lost 4 bases and J 2 bases, leaving 7 bases between the germline ends. Germline assignment: CDR1 SGHRS and CDR2 YFSETQ. The CDR3 totals 12 residues.

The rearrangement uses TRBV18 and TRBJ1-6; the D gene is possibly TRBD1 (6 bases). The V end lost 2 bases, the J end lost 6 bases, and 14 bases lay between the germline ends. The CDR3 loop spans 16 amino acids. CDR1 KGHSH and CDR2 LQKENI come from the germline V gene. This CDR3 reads CASSPTRGRSNSPLHF. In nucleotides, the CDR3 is TGTGCCAGCTCACCAACCAGGGGTCGGTCTAATTCACCCCTCCACTTT.

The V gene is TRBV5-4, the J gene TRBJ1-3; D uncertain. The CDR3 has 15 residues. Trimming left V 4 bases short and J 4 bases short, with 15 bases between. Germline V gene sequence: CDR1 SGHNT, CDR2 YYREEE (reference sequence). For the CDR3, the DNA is TGTGCCAGCAGCCCCTATCCGGGGAGCGGAAACACCATATATTTT. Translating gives CASSPYPGSGNTIYF.

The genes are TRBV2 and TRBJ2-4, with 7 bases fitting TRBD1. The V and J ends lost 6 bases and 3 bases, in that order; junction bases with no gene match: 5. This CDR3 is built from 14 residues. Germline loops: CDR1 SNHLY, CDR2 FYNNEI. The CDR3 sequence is CASRNRGDKNIQYF. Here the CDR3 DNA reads TGTGCCAGCAGGAACAGGGGTGACAAAAACATTCAGTACTTC.

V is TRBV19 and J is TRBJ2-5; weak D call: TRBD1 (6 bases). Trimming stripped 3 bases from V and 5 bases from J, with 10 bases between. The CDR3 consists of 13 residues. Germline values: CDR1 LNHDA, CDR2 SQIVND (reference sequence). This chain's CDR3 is CASSIRGRETQYF. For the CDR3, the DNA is TGTGCCAGTAGTATCAGGGGCCGGGAGACCCAGTACTTC.

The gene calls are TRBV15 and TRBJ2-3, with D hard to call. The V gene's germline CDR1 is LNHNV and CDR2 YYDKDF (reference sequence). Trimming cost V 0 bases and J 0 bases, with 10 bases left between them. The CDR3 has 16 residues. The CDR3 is CATSRDRASSTDTQYF. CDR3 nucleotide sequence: TGTGCCACCAGCAGAGATCGAGCGAGTAGCACAGATACGCAGTATTTT.

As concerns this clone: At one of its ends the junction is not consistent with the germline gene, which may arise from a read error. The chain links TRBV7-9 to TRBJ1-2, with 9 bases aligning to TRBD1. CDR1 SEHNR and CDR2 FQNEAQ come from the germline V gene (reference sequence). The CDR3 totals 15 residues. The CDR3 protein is CSSSPQGALVYGYTF. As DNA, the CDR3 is TGTTCCAGCAGTCCACAGGGGGCTTTGGTCTATGGCTACACCTTC.